This T cell receptor (beta chain) came from a study of blood T cells in healthy people across ages. The total RNA that was extracted per sample amounted to at least 5 micrograms. In germline, CDR1 is SEHNR, CDR2 FQNEAQ (reference sequence). The CDR3 consists of 17 residues. V was clipped by 5 bases and J by 0 bases, with 16 bases between them. Study findings and constraints: The fall in TCR beta diversity per million T cells was roughly linear with age.

Next came a second PCR, run for about 7 to 12 cycles, which used a sample-barcoded 5' primer along with a J-beta primer mix. Each cDNA molecule carried a tag from a template-switch adaptor that contained 12 random nucleotides. TCRdb fed the 5' RACE reads into MiXCR, producing one record per CDR3 protein. The sample contains 700,000 to 900,000 distinct CDR3 sequences, about 48% of which appear only once. To note about this clonotype: No antigen is known for it.

This sequence originates from an elderly man in good health. Sequenced sample: blood. V usage is TRBV7-9 and J usage is TRBJ1-4; the D gene is possibly TRBD1 (5 bases). CDR3 sequence reads: CASSPRTPDATNEKLFF. CDR3 sequence (DNA): TGTGCCAGCAGCCCTCGGACACCCGATGCAACTAATGAAAAACTGTTTTTT.